The rows below give T cell receptor beta chains drawn from one sample of a study of blood T cell repertoires in COVID-19. Method: immunoSEQ multiplex PCR; TCRdb's copy keeps in-frame clones and lacks some. Among 400,000 to 500,000 clones listed, 80% to 90% were seen once. The sequencing input was peripheral blood. The receptors here all came from a woman aged 25 to 39 with active or convalescent COVID-19. The CDR3 runs from the conserved cysteine through the conserved F or W. The D gene is left open where the match is weak. Clone size is stated in some rows and not others, as once, few, many or a class when expanded.

length	size	D	V	J	CDR3	DNA
17	NA	NA	TRBV7-8	TRBJ1-2	CASSLGRRRGTNYGYTF	TGTGCCAGCAGCTTAGGAAGGAGAAGGGGGACCAACTATGGCTACACCTTC
15	NA	TRBD2	TRBV6-5	TRBJ2-7	CASRKTSGSVYEQYF	TGTGCCAGCAGAAAGACTAGCGGGAGCGTCTACGAGCAGTACTTC
16	NA	TRBD2	TRBV11-1	TRBJ2-3	CASSLRVRGGGDTQYF	TGTGCCAGCAGCTTACGGGTGCGGGGGGGAGGAGATACGCAGTATTTT
12	NA	NA	TRBV6-5	TRBJ2-3	CASSSGLTTQYF	TGTGCCAGCAGTTCGGGACTTACTACGCAGTATTTT
14	NA	NA	TRBV5-8	TRBJ1-2	CASSLVPGVYGYTF	TGTGCCAGCAGCTTGGTCCCAGGGGTGTATGGCTACACCTTC
16	few	NA	TRBV27	TRBJ2-7	CASSLPGGAGQREQYF	TGTGCCAGCAGTTTGCCCGGGGGGGCGGGACAGCGCGAGCAGTACTTC
12	few	NA	TRBV25-1	TRBJ1-2	CASSEGACGYTF	TGTGCCAGCAGTGAGGGGGCGTGTGGCTACACCTTC
14	once	NA	TRBV3-1/TRBV3-2	TRBJ1-1	CASSQGSFPGEAFF	TGTGCCAGCAGCCAAGGGTCCTTTCCGGGGGAAGCTTTCTTT
15	NA	TRBD1	TRBV3-1/TRBV3-2	TRBJ1-2	CASSRIQGKPSGYTF	TGTGCCAGCAGCAGGATACAGGGGAAGCCTAGTGGCTACACCTTC
14	once	NA	TRBV5-8	TRBJ2-6	CASSLSSVDNVLTF	TGTGCCAGCAGCTTGAGTTCGGTCGACAACGTCCTGACTTTC
16	NA	NA	TRBV7-9	TRBJ2-1	CASSPYITTAYNEQFF	TGTGCCAGCAGCCCGTACATAACGACAGCTTACAATGAGCAGTTCTTC
13	NA	NA	TRBV7-2	TRBJ1-5	CASSKQYFQPQHF	TGTGCCAGCAGCAAACAGTATTTTCAGCCCCAGCATTTT
15	NA	TRBD1	TRBV27	TRBJ2-2	CASTRTGRDTGELFF	TGTGCCAGCACGCGGACAGGGCGAGACACCGGGGAGCTGTTTTTT
15	NA	TRBD1	TRBV5-5	TRBJ1-1	CASSLIWTGNTEAFF	TGTGCCAGCAGCCTCATTTGGACAGGGAACACTGAAGCTTTCTTT
14	NA	TRBD1	TRBV5-8	TRBJ1-2	CASSFGQGDYGYTF	TGTGCCAGCAGTTTCGGGCAGGGGGATTATGGCTACACCTTC
17	NA	NA	TRBV28	TRBJ1-4	CASRPRNSLATNEKLFF	TGTGCCAGCAGACCGCGAAACAGCCTTGCAACTAATGAAAAACTGTTTTTT
13	NA	TRBD1	TRBV2	TRBJ1-2	CASRDSGQPRYTF	TGTGCCAGCAGGGATTCGGGACAGCCTCGCTACACCTTC
15	NA	NA	TRBV27	TRBJ2-6	CASSFGNSGANVLTF	TGTGCCAGCAGTTTCGGGAACTCTGGGGCCAACGTCCTGACTTTC
16	NA	TRBD2	TRBV4-2	TRBJ2-7	CASSQDLAGIHFEQYF	TGTGCCAGCAGCCAAGATCTAGCGGGAATTCATTTCGAGCAGTACTTC
14	NA	NA	TRBV5-1	TRBJ1-5	CASSPGDGNQPQHF	TGCGCCAGCAGTCCGGGGGATGGCAATCAGCCCCAGCATTTT
15	NA	TRBD1	TRBV9	TRBJ2-1	CASSVKQGAGNEQFF	TGTGCCAGCAGCGTAAAACAGGGGGCCGGAAATGAGCAGTTCTTC
14	NA	NA	TRBV18	TRBJ1-2	CASSPREANYGYTF	TGTGCCAGCTCACCACGTGAGGCAAACTATGGCTACACCTTC
16	NA	TRBD1	TRBV5-1	TRBJ2-7	CASSMSTGVKPYEQYF	TGCGCCAGCAGCATGTCTACAGGGGTCAAACCCTACGAGCAGTACTTC
15	NA	NA	TRBV27	TRBJ2-1	CASWRAGGTYNEQFF	TGTGCCAGCTGGAGGGCAGGGGGAACCTACAATGAGCAGTTCTTC
16	NA	NA	TRBV30	TRBJ2-4	CAWSVGQGKAKNIQYF	TGTGCCTGGAGTGTAGGGCAGGGTAAGGCCAAAAACATTCAGTACTTC
15	NA	NA	TRBV5-1	TRBJ2-2	CASSLRQANTGELFF	TGCGCCAGCAGCTTGCGGCAGGCGAACACCGGGGAGCTGTTTTTT
16	NA	TRBD2	TRBV7-6	TRBJ2-1	CASSLVTSGDYNEQFF	TGTGCCAGCAGCTTAGTGACTAGCGGGGATTACAATGAGCAGTTCTTC
17	NA	TRBD1	TRBV5-1	TRBJ2-2	CASSLTPTGENTGELFF	TGCGCCAGCAGCTTGACCCCGACAGGGGAGAACACCGGGGAGCTGTTTTTT
11	NA	NA	TRBV3-1/TRBV3-2	TRBJ2-2	CASSQARELFF	TGTGCCAGCAGCCAAGCAAGGGAGCTGTTTTTT
16	NA	NA	TRBV28	TRBJ1-3	CASSLGTQGSGNTIYF	TGTGCCAGCAGTTTAGGCACCCAGGGCTCTGGAAACACCATATATTTT
17	NA	NA	TRBV5-5	TRBJ1-1	CASSDEPQDSFYTEAFF	TGTGCCAGCAGCGATGAACCCCAGGACAGCTTCTACACTGAAGCTTTCTTT
13	NA	NA	TRBV7-2	TRBJ1-5	CASSQNSGQPQHF	TGTGCCAGCAGCCAAAACTCCGGTCAGCCCCAGCATTTT
13	NA	TRBD1	TRBV2	TRBJ2-7	CASTRDRGYEQYF	TGTGCCAGTACACGGGACAGAGGCTACGAGCAGTACTTC
16	NA	TRBD2	TRBV30	TRBJ2-2	CAWSWTSGSSVGELFF	TGTGCCTGGAGTTGGACTAGCGGGAGTTCAGTCGGGGAGCTGTTTTTT
16	NA	TRBD1	TRBV7-9	TRBJ2-1	CASSSSDRGSYNEQFF	TGTGCCAGCAGCTCGAGTGACAGGGGGTCCTACAATGAGCAGTTCTTC
15	NA	TRBD1	TRBV7-2	TRBJ2-7	CASSSAGTGGYEQYF	TGTGCCAGCAGCTCCGCCGGGACAGGGGGTTACGAGCAGTACTTC
14	NA	TRBD1	TRBV5-1	TRBJ2-7	CASRLGQVPYEQYF	TGCGCCAGCAGGCTTGGACAGGTTCCCTACGAGCAGTACTTC
15	NA	TRBD1	TRBV6-5	TRBJ1-6	CASSRDSEYNSPLHF	TGTGCCAGCAGTCGGGACAGCGAGTATAATTCACCCCTCCACTTT
15	NA	TRBD1	TRBV5-5	TRBJ1-5	CASSLAGQVTSPQHF	TGTGCCAGCAGCTTGGCGGGACAGGTTACCTCGCCCCAGCATTTT
18	NA	TRBD1	TRBV5-1	TRBJ2-1	CASSSGQGRTSSYNEQFF	TGCGCCAGCAGCTCCGGACAGGGGAGGACTAGCTCCTACAATGAGCAGTTCTTC
15	NA	NA	TRBV19	TRBJ1-1	CASSISGAGGTEAFF	TGTGCCAGTAGTATATCCGGGGCCGGGGGCACTGAAGCTTTCTTT
15	NA	TRBD1	TRBV18	TRBJ2-3	CASSPAQGITDTQYF	TGTGCCAGCTCACCTGCACAGGGGATAACAGATACGCAGTATTTT
13	NA	NA	TRBV10-3	TRBJ1-6	CAISEKTVSPLHF	TGTGCCATCAGTGAGAAGACAGTTTCACCCCTCCACTTT